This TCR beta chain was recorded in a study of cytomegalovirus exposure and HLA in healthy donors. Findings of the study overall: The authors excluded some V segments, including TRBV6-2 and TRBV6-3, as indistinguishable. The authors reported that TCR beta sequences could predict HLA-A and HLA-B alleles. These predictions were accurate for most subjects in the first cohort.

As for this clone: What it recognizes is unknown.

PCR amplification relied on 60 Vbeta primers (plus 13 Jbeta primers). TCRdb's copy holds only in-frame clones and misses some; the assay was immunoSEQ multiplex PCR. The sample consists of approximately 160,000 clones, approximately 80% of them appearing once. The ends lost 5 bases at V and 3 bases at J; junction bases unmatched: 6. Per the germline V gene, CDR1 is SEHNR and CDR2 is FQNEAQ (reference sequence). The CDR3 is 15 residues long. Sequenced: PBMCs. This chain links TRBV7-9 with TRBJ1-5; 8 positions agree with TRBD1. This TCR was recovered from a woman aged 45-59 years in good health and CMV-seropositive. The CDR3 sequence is CASSKTGAPNQPQHF. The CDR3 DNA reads TGTGCCAGCAGCAAGACAGGGGCTCCCAATCAGCCCCAGCATTTT.